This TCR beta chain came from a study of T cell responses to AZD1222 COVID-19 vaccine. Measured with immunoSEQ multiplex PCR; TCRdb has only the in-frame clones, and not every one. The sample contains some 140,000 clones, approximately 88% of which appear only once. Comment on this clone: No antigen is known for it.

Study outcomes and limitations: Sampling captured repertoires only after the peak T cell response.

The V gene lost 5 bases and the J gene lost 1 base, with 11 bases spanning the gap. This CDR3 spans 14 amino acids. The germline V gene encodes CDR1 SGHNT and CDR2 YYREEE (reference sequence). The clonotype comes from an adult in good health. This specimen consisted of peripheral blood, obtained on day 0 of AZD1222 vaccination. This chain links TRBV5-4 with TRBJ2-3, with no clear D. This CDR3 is CASSPGFRTDTQYF. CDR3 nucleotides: TGTGCCAGCAGTCCTGGGTTTCGCACAGATACGCAGTATTTT. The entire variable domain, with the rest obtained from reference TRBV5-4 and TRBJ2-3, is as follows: ETGVTQSPTHLIKTRGQQVTLRCSSQSGHNTVSWYQQALGQGPQFIFQYYREEENGRGNFPPRFSGLQFPNYSSELNVNALELDDSALYLCASSPGFRTDTQYFGPGTRLTVL.